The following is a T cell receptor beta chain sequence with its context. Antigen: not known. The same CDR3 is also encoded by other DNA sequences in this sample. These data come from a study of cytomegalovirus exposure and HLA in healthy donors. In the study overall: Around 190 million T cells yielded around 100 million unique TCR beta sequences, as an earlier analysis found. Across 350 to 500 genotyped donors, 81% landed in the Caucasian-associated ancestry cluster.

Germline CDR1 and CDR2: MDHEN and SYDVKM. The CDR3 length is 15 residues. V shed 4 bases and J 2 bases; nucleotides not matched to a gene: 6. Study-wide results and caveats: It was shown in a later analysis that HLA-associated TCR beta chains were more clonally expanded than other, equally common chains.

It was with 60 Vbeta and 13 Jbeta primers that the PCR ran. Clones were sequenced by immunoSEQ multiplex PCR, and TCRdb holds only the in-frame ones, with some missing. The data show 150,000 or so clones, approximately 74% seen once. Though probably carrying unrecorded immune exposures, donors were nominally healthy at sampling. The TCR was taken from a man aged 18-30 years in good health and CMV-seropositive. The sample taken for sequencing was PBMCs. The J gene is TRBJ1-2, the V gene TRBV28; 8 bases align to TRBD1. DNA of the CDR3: TGTGCCAGCAGTTCGCCCGGACAGGGAAACTATGGCTACACCTTC. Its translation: CASSSPGQGNYGYTF.